The T cell receptor (beta chain) under discussion was sequenced for a study of spatial heterogeneity in lung cancer (dated 2019 in TCRdb). Turning to the overall study: Donors were 70 or so patients with early-stage, untreated non-small cell lung cancer from the lung TRACERx cohort. TCR repertoire features were related to nonsynonymous mutation counts determined by whole-exome sequencing of tumor tissue. Follow-up PBMC samples were sequenced whenever available, with a median time to follow-up of approximately 25 months after resection. More beta-chain than alpha-chain transcripts were consistently detected, likely reflecting higher beta-chain transcript abundance. The study quantitatively compared TCR alpha and beta repertoires across multiple tumor regions, matched nontumor lung and blood in non-small cell lung cancer. In the raw uncorrected reads, each unique combination of TCR and UMI appeared more than ten times on average. Both alpha and beta chains were TCR-sequenced in samples taken at surgery, namely 220 tumor regions, around 61 matched nontumor lung samples and just over 55 PBMC samples. Overall study outcomes, separate from this receptor: Ubiquitous expanded tumor TCRs were detected in blood more often at tumor resection than at routine follow-up. Only about 14 patients were included in comparisons of baseline and follow-up blood repertoires. Additional single-cell paired TCR alpha and beta sequencing was considered necessary to confirm, at a functional level, the hypothesis that regional TCRs recognize regional mutations.

Receptors were amplified or captured by 5' RACE. TCRdb shows the sequencer as NextSeq 500. In the TCR library protocol, a unique molecular identifier was attached to each TCR cDNA molecule so that PCR and sequencing errors could be corrected. In the source study's methods: Decombinator tools were used for TCR identification, UMI-based error correction and CDR3 extraction. TCRs above a frequency of 2 per 1,000, corresponding to the top 1% of the tumor frequency distribution, were defined as expanded. Renyi diversity was calculated using the R vegan package after each repertoire was subsampled 100 times to 5,000 TCRs. CDR3 similarity networks were built from amino acid triplet string-kernel similarity, connecting CDR3s with pairwise similarity above 0.82. The public sequencing data were trimmed at Q25 with fastp and processed into clonotypes with MiXCR by TCRdb, which kept only in-frame beta chains. Entries that share a CDR3 protein sequence are merged under the most common genes and DNA. The V and J calls and clone size come from TCRdb's table, not from the authors' own analysis. The sample table holds about 120,000 distinct CDR3 sequences, of which 12% were seen once. Around 16% of the sample goes to the ten largest clones.

The CDR3 spans 14 residues, from the cysteine through the phenylalanine. The only DNA kept is the CDR3, 42 bases in frame from the first base. The germline V gene (reference sequence) yields SGHKS for CDR1 and YYEKEE for CDR2. Trimming takes 1 base off V and 6 bases off J; junction bases not matched to a gene: 4. This clonotype was detected only a few times. Its cognate antigen has yet to be identified. Base-call qualities are not available, and no considerably larger clone is one nucleotide away. Taken with the paper, the label for time point translates to: blood at routine non-recurrence follow-up after resection. Without any cell sorting, TCR sequencing was performed on whole RNA extracted either from tumor and nontumor lung tissue or from cryopreserved PBMC samples. A patient was chosen for TCR sequencing only when enough RNA was available from at least two tumor regions.

The V and J genes are TRBV5-5 and TRBJ2-7, with 10 bases matching TRBD1. The sequence was obtained from a male donor with early-stage non-small cell lung cancer. The material was PBMCs, obtained at follow-up. The bases are TGTGCCAGCAGCTTGCGGGACAGGGGCCTCGAGCAGTACTTC. Its protein product is CASSLRDRGLEQYF.